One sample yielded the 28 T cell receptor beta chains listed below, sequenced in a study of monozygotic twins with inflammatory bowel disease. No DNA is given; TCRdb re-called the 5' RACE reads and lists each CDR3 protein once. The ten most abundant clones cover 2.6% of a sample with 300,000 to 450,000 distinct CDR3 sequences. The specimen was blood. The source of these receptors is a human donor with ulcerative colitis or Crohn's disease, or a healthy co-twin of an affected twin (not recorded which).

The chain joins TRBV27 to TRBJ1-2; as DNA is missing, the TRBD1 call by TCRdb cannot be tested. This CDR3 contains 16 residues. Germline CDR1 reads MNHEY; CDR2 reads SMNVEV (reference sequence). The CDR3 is CASSLSGRGFPAGYTF.

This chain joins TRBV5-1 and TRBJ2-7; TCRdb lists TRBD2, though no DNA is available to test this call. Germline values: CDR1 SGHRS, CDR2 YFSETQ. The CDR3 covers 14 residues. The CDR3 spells CASSFSGGSYEQYF.

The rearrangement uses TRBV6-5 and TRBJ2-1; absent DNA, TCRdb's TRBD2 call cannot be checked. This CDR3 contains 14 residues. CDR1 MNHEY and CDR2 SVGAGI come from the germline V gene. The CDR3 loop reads CASSYSGLDNEQFF.

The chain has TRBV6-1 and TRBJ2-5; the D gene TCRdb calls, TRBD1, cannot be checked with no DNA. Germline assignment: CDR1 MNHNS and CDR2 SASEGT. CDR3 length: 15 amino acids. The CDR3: CASTPVAGVIETQYF.

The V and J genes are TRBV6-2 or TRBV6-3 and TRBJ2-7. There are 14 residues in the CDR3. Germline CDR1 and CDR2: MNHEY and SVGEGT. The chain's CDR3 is CASSSILRGYEQYF.

The CDR3: CASSQDRWEATQYF. The rearrangement joins TRBV4-3 to TRBJ2-5; TCRdb reports TRBD2, a call that lacks DNA to check it against. The CDR3 totals 14 residues. The germline V gene has CDR1 LGHNA and CDR2 YSLEER.

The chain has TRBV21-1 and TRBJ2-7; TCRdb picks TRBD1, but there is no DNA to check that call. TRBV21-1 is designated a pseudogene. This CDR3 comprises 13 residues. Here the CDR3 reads CASSKGDISEQYF.

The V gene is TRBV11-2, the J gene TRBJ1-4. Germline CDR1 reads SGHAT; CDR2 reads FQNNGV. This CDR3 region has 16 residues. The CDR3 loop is CASSWESGRKDEKLFF.

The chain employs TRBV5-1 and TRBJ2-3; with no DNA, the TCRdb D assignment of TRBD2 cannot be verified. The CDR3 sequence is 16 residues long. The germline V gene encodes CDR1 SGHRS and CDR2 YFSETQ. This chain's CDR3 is CASSSVAGRSADTQYF.

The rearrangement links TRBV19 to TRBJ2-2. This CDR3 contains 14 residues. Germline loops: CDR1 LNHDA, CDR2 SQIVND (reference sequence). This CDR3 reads CASSIATSTGELVF.

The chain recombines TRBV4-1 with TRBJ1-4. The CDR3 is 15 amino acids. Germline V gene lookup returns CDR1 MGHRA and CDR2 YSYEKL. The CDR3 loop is CASSQPLRANEKLFF.

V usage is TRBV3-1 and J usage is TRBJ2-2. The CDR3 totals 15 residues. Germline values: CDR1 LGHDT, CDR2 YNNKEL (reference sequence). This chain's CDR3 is CASSQDIANTGELFF.

The CDR3 reads CASSSPSMDTQYF. The J gene is TRBJ2-3, the V gene TRBV7-9. The CDR3 is made up of 13 amino acids. Germline CDR1 SEHNR, CDR2 FQNEAQ (reference sequence).

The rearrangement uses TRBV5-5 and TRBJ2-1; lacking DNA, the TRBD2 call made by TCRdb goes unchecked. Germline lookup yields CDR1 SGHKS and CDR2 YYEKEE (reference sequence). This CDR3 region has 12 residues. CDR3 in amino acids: CASRYSGGEQFF.

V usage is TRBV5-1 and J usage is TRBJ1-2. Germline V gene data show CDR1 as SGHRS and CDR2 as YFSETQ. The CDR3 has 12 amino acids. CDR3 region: CASRQMNYGYTF. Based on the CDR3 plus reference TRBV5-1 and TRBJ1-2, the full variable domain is KAGVTQTPRYLIKTRGQQVTLSCSPISGHRSVSWYQQTPGQGLQFLFEYFSETQRNKGNFPGRFSGRQFSNSRSEMNVSTLELGDSALYLCASRQMNYGYTFGSGTRLTVV.

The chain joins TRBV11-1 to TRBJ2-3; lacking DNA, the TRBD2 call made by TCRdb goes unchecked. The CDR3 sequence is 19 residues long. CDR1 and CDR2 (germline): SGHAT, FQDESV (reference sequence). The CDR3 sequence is CASSPFYSGGVFGTDTQYF.

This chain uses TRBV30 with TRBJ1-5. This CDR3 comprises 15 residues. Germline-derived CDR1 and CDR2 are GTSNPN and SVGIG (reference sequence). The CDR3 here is CAWSVGQVGYQPQHF.

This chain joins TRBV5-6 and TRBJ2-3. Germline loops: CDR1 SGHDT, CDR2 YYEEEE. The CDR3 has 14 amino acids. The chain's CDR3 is CASSWMGPTDTQYF.

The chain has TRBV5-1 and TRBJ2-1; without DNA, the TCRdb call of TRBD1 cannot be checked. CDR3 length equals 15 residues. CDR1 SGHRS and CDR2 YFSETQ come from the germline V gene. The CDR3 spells CASSPRTGIGNEQFF.

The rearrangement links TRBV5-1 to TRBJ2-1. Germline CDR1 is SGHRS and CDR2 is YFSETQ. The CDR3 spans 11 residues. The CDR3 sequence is CASSDGGEQFF.

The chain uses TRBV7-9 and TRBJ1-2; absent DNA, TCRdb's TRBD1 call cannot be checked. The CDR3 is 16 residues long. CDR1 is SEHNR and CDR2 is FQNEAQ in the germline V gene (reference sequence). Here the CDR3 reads CASSLGTQGQSYGYTF.

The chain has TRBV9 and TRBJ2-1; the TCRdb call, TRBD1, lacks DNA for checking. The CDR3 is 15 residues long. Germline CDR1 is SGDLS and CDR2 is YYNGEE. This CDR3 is CASSVIGGRPREQFF.

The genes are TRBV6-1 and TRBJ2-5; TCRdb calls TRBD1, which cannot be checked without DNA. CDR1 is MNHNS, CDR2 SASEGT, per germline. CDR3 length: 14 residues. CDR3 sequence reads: CASSRQGPPETQYF.

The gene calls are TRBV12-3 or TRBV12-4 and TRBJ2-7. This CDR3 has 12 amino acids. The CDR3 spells CASSLARAEQYF.

The CDR3 is CASMADLNTEAFF. V usage is TRBV7-2 and J usage is TRBJ1-1. The V gene's germline CDR1 is SGHTA and CDR2 FQGNSA. The CDR3 has 13 residues.

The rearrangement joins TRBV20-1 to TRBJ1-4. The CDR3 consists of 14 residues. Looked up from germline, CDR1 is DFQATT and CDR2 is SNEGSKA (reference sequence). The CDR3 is CSAQEAVALGKLFF.

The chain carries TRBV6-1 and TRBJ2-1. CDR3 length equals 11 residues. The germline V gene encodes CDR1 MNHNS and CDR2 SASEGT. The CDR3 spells CASSEFGEQFF.

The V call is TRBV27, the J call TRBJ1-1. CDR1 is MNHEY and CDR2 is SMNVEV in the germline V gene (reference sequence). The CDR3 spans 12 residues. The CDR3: CASSYVKTEAFF.